This T cell receptor (beta chain) was found in a study of vaccination effects on CD4 cells after COVID-19. TCRdb's copy holds only in-frame clones and misses some; the assay was immunoSEQ multiplex PCR. The repertoire holds approximately 30,000 clones, with roughly 63% as singletons. Comments on this clone: The target antigen is unknown.

Trimming shortened V by 1 base and J by 5 bases, and 11 bases separated the two germline ends. The germline V gene has CDR1 LGHDT and CDR2 YNNKEL (reference sequence). The CDR3 spans 14 residues. Under the ViraFEST assay, PBMC were stimulated with viral peptide pools so that antigen-specific CD4+ T cells expanded. Sequencing was performed afterwards. Following culture for ten to eleven days, CD4+ T cells were isolated. Neither prior SARS-CoV-2 infection nor positive nucleocapsid antibodies were present in the vaccine recipients. The sequences come from CD4+ T cells from PBMCs cultured with HCoV-229E spike peptides, collected before COVID-19 vaccination. The sequence derives from a human donor who received a COVID-19 vaccine. The chain links TRBV3-1 (or the pseudogene TRBV3-2) to TRBJ1-2, with D possibly TRBD1 on 6 matching bases. In DNA, the CDR3 is TGTGCCAGCAGCCAAGCTACGGGGGCTTATGGCTACACCTTC. It yields the protein CASSQATGAYGYTF.